This T cell receptor (beta chain) was sequenced for a study of T cell repertoires in cytomegalovirus infection. CDR3 length: 13 residues. From germline, CDR1 is SGHTA and CDR2 FQGNSA. Trimming removed 6 bases from V and 4 bases from J, with 10 bases in between. TCRdb re-derived calls from the reads in MiXCR, one entry per CDR3 protein. The data show around 70,000 distinct CDR3 sequences, under 4.5% seen once. This clonotype was detected many times. This clonotype originated in a human donor in good health (CMV status not recorded). Some clones in this sample may be carry-over from other donors' samples. V is TRBV7-2 and J is TRBJ2-1; D is possibly TRBD1 (6 bases). The sequenced material came from PBMCs. This CDR3 reads CASRWGQYNEQFF. CDR3 DNA sequence: TGTGCCAGCAGATGGGGACAATACAATGAGCAGTTCTTC.